This passage covers 5 T cell receptor beta chains from one sample sequenced in a study of blood T cell repertoires in COVID-19. The data were produced by immunoSEQ multiplex PCR, yet TCRdb's version contains in-frame clones alone and is incomplete. The sample has under 150,000 clones, 82% seen once. Specimen: peripheral blood. These receptors all come from a man in his 70s with active or convalescent COVID-19.

This clone was counted a single time. The V call is TRBV28, the J call TRBJ1-2, with TRBD1 matching over 8 bases. This CDR3 contains 15 residues. Germline CDR1 MDHEN, CDR2 SYDVKM. Trimming at V came to 1 base and at J to 2 bases, leaving 3 bases not matched to a gene. The CDR3 here is CASSLSPGGNYGYTF. In DNA, the CDR3 is TGTGCCAGCAGTTTATCCCCAGGGGGCAACTATGGCTACACCTTC.

The rearrangement uses TRBV2 and TRBJ2-2; the D gene is possibly TRBD1 (5 bases). Germline CDR1 and CDR2: SNHLY and FYNNEI. The CDR3 is 14 residues long. V lost 3 bases to trimming and J lost 5 bases, with 10 bases between them. This CDR3 is CASSEGRGTGELFF. CDR3 in DNA: TGTGCCAGCAGTGAGGGTAGGGGTACCGGGGAGCTGTTTTTT. Full variable domain (outside the CDR3, taken from reference TRBV2 and TRBJ2-2): EPEVTQTPSHQVTQMGQEVILRCVPISNHLYFYWYRQILGQKVEFLVSFYNNEISEKSEIFDDQFSVERPDGSNFTLKIRSTKLEDSAMYFCASSEGRGTGELFFGEGSRLTVL.

This chain links TRBV30 with TRBJ1-4; D uncertain. The germline V and J ends were trimmed by 0 bases and 4 bases, with 9 bases remaining between them. This CDR3 contains 14 residues. The germline V gene encodes CDR1 GTSNPN and CDR2 SVGIG (reference sequence). The CDR3 reads CAWSVRGNNEKLFF. In DNA form, the CDR3 reads TGTGCCTGGAGTGTTCGAGGGAATAATGAAAAACTGTTTTTT.

This rearrangement joins TRBV5-1 to TRBJ2-3; 12 nucleotides match TRBD2. The CDR3 totals 14 residues. Germline V gene sequence: CDR1 SGHRS, CDR2 YFSETQ. Unmatched junction bases numbered 3, after V lost 5 bases and J lost 5 bases. As DNA, the CDR3 is TGCGCCAGCAGAACTAGCGGGGGGATAGATACGCAGTATTTT. It encodes CASRTSGGIDTQYF.

This clone was picked up a small number of times. The chain joins TRBV2 to TRBJ1-1; the D gene is possibly TRBD1 (6 bases). Trimming cost V 6 bases and J 13 bases, with 24 bases left between them. The germline CDR1 and CDR2 sequences are SNHLY and FYNNEI. The CDR3 loop spans 14 amino acids. The CDR3, as DNA: TGTGCCAGCAGCCAAAACCGGGACACGCCCAGAGGTTTCTTT. Its translation: CASSQNRDTPRGFF.